The present T cell receptor beta chain was sequenced within a study of OX40 agonist ivuxolimab in advanced cancers. Study as a whole: Ivuxolimab, an agonistic anti-OX40 (CD134) antibody, was given to patients. Three partial responders included one hepatocellular carcinoma patient and two cutaneous melanoma patients.

The study, taken as a whole, reports: Normalized T-cell clonal expansion was also low in some nonresponders.

This clone was seen just once. What it binds is unknown. TCRdb keeps only in-frame clones here, not all; method: immunoSEQ multiplex PCR. In the table there are tens of thousands of clones, 85% to 90% of which are singletons. This clonotype was sampled from an adult with an advanced solid tumor such as melanoma, head and neck, liver or kidney cancer. Sequences were derived from CD4+ or CD8+ T cells sorted from blood, sampled in a trial of the OX40 agonist ivuxolimab.

The DNA for the CDR3 is TGTGCCAGCAGTCCGGGACTAGCGGTTTACAATGAGCAGTTCTTC. It encodes CASSPGLAVYNEQFF. This chain uses TRBV27 with TRBJ2-1, with 11 bases matching TRBD2. The CDR3 has 15 amino acids. Germline V gene sequence: CDR1 MNHEY, CDR2 SMNVEV (reference sequence). With V trimmed by 5 bases and J by 4 bases, 4 bases remained unmatched.